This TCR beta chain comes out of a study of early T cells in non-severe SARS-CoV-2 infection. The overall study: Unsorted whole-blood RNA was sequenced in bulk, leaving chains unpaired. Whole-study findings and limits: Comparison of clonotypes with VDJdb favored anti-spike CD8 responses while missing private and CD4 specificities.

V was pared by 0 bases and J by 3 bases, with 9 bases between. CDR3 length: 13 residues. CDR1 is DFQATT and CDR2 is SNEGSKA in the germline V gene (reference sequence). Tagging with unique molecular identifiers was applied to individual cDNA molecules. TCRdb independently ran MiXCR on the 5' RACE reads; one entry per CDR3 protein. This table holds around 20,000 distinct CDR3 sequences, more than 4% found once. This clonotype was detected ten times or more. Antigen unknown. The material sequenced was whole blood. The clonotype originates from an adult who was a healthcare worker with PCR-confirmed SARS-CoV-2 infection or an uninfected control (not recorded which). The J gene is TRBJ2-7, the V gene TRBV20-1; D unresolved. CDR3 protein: CSARDPSRYEQYF. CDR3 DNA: TGCAGTGCTAGAGATCCCTCCCGCTACGAGCAGTACTTC.